The 27 T cell receptor beta chains below come from one sample, sequenced in a study of glioma-infiltrating T cells. The iRepertoire nested amplicon-rescue multiplex PCR amplified TCR alpha and beta CDR3s from RNA. Each CDR3 protein gets one entry after TCRdb re-called the multiplex PCR reads with MiXCR. The sample includes around 97,000 distinct CDR3 sequences, about 30% of them seen just once. Sequenced sample: glioma tissue, nonneoplastic brain tissue, or PBMCs (not recorded which). The receptors shown here come from a human donor with low-grade glioma or glioblastoma, undergoing nonglioma brain surgery, or in good health (not recorded which).

This clonotype was detected only a few times. A read error is possible here, since a much larger clone lies one base away. This chain links TRBV7-2 with TRBJ2-7; D not resolved. Germline assignment: CDR1 SGHTA and CDR2 FQGNSA. The CDR3 spans 13 residues. The CDR3: CASSLVVSHEQYF. The DNA for the CDR3 is TGTGCCAGCAGCTTGGTTGTCTCCCACGAGCAGTACTTC.

This clonotype was seen repeatedly, ten times or more. The chain employs TRBV6-1 and TRBJ1-3; D unresolved. Trimming took 2 bases from V and 6 from J, leaving 11 bases between them. CDR1 is MNHNS, CDR2 SASEGT, per germline. The CDR3 covers 14 residues. This CDR3 is CASSEWNGPNTIYF. CDR3 DNA sequence: TGTGCCAGCAGTGAATGGAACGGTCCAAACACCATATATTTT.

This sequence joins TRBV6-1 and TRBJ2-5; 11 bases fit TRBD1. The CDR3 consists of 14 residues. Germline trimming cut 4 bases from V and 6 bases from J; bases unmatched to any gene: 4. CDR1 and CDR2 (germline): MNHNS, SASEGT. CDR3 DNA sequence: TGTGCCAGCAGTGCCCCGGACAGGGGGCAGACCCAGTACTTC. It translates to CASSAPDRGQTQYF.

This clonotype was seen at least ten times. V gene TRBV20-1 combines with J gene TRBJ1-1, with D unclear. The germline CDR1 and CDR2 sequences are DFQATT and SNEGSKA (reference sequence). The CDR3 totals 11 residues. Trimming cost V 0 bases and J 5 bases, with 4 bases left between them. The CDR3, as DNA: TGCAGTGCTAGAGAACAGACTGAAGCTTTCTTT. Translation gives CSAREQTEAFF.

This clonotype has just a few counts. V is TRBV7-2 and J is TRBJ1-5; D possibly corresponds to TRBD1 (6 bases). Trimming took 2 bases from V and 4 from J, leaving 15 bases between them. The germline CDR1 and CDR2 sequences are SGHTA and FQGNSA. The length of the CDR3 is 16 residues. The CDR3 nucleotides are TGTGCCAGCAGCTTAACAGGGCATAATCCGAATCAGCCCCAGCATTTT. It translates to CASSLTGHNPNQPQHF. Full variable domain (remainder filled in from reference TRBV7-2 and TRBJ1-5): GAGVSQSPSNKVTEKGKDVELRCDPISGHTALYWYRQSLGQGLEFLIYFQGNSAPDKSGLPSDRFSAERTGGSVSTLTIQRTQQEDSAVYLCASSLTGHNPNQPQHFGDGTRLSIL.

CDR3 residues: CASSEIGEGEKLFF. For the CDR3, the DNA is TGTGCCAGCAGCGAGATAGGGGAGGGGGAAAAACTGTTTTTT. The chain couples TRBV5-6 to TRBJ1-4; D perhaps matches TRBD1 (5 bases). The length of the CDR3 is 14 residues. The germline V gene encodes CDR1 SGHDT and CDR2 YYEEEE. Trimming removed 4 bases at V and 8 bases at J, with 15 bases between. Variable domain in full (rest from reference TRBV5-6 and TRBJ1-4): DAGVTQSPTHLIKTRGQQVTLRCSPKSGHDTVSWYQQALGQGPQFIFQYYEEEERQRGNFPDRFSGHQFPNYSSELNVNALLLGDSALYLCASSEIGEGEKLFFGSGTQLSVL.

A note on this clonotype: Being one base from a much bigger clone, this may be a read error. The chain combines TRBV5-4 with TRBJ1-5; unclear D gene. The CDR3 covers 13 residues. Trimming removed 5 bases from V and 5 bases from J, with 11 bases in between. Germline lookup yields CDR1 SGHNT and CDR2 YYREEE (reference sequence). The CDR3 DNA reads as TGTGCCAGCAGGTTAAGGGTATATCAGCCCCAGCATTTT. Translation: CASRLRVYQPQHF.

Many counts were recorded for this clonotype. For the CDR3, the DNA is TGCGCCAGCAGCCAATTAGTAGGGACAGGGGCGACCTACGAGCAGTACTTC. Translating gives CASSQLVGTGATYEQYF. The V gene is TRBV4-3, the J gene TRBJ2-7, with 10 positions matching TRBD1. The length of the CDR3 is 17 residues. With V trimmed by 2 bases and J by 2 bases, 9 bases remained unmatched. Looked up from germline, CDR1 is LGHNA and CDR2 is YSLEER.

As to this clonotype: This is likely a read error, given that the CDR3 carries no conserved phenylalanine or tryptophan at its end. J is TRBJ2-3 and V is TRBV18; either TRBD1 or TRBD2 may supply D (6 bases each). CDR3 length equals 15 residues. The germline CDR1 and CDR2 sequences are KGHSH and LQKENI. The V gene lost 3 bases and the J gene lost 8 bases, with 18 bases spanning the gap. DNA for the CDR3: TGTGCCAGCTCACCCTTTAATACCGGAGGGGGTACGCAGTATTTA. Its protein product is CASSPFNTGGGTQYL.

About this clonotype: The junction departs from germline at one end; a sequencing error may be responsible. The rearrangement links TRBV14 to TRBJ1-6; 7 nucleotides align to TRBD1. In germline, CDR1 is SGHDN, CDR2 FVKESK. This CDR3 region has 14 residues. The CDR3 DNA follows: TGTGCCGGCAGCCAGACAGGGTGGGCTTCACCCCTCCACTTT. It yields the protein CAGSQTGWASPLHF. The full variable domain, completed using reference TRBV14 and TRBJ1-6, is EAGVTQFPSHSVIEKGQTVTLRCDPISGHDNLYWYRRVMGKEIKFLLHFVKESKQDESGMPNNRFLAERTGGTYSTLKVQPAELEDSGVYFCAGSQTGWASPLHFGNGTRLTVT.

The table lists this clonotype with many counts. The chain combines TRBV19 with TRBJ2-3; tentative D call: TRBD2 (7 bases). This CDR3 contains 13 residues. Trimming left V 8 bases short and J 3 bases short, with 12 bases between. Germline V gene lookup returns CDR1 LNHDA and CDR2 SQIVND (reference sequence). The DNA of the CDR3 is TGTGCCAGTTTGAGGGGGGGGACAGATACGCAGTATTTT. Protein sequence: CASLRGGTDTQYF.

A note on this clonotype: This may be a read error, as it is one base from a much larger clone. The chain combines TRBV24-1 with TRBJ2-3, with D hard to call. Germline V lookup: CDR1 KGHDR, CDR2 SFDVKD. The CDR3 totals 14 residues. The CDR3 here is CATSDSYPTDTRYF. The CDR3 coding sequence is TGTGCCACCAGTGATTCATATCCCACAGATACGCGGTATTTT.

This clonotype was detected only a few times. This clone may be a read error of a much larger clone one base away. The chain carries TRBV14 and TRBJ2-7, with D unclear. The CDR3 contains 11 residues. Germline V gene sequence: CDR1 SGHDN, CDR2 FVKESK. DNA of the CDR3: TGTGCCAGCATCCAACAGTACGAGCAGTACTTC. This translates into CASIQQYEQYF.

This clonotype appeared many times. The chain couples TRBV7-3 to TRBJ2-3; 9 positions match TRBD2. Per the germline V gene, CDR1 is SGHTA and CDR2 is FQGTGA. With 2 bases clipped from V and 5 bases from J, the junction kept 5 bases outside the gene matches. The CDR3 has 15 residues. CDR3 sequence: CASSLGGGALDTQYF. CDR3 DNA sequence: TGTGCCAGCAGCTTAGGCGGGGGGGCTTTAGATACGCAGTATTTT.

This rearrangement joins TRBV29-1 to TRBJ2-1; 7 bases align to TRBD2. The CDR3 runs 13 residues. The J segment lost 9 bases and the V segment lost 6 bases, leaving 11 bases of the junction unmatched. Germline lookup yields CDR1 SQVTM and CDR2 ANQGSEA. The CDR3 nucleotides read TGCAGCGTCCGCCTGTCAGCGGGGCGTGAGCAGTTCTTC. This sequence encodes CSVRLSAGREQFF.

The table lists this clonotype with many counts. The V call is TRBV7-6, the J call TRBJ2-3, with D hard to call. Looked up from germline, CDR1 is SGHVS and CDR2 is FNYEAQ. This CDR3 spans 12 amino acids. V lost 5 bases to trimming and J lost 4 bases, with 7 bases between them. CDR3 DNA: TGTGCCAGCAGCGACCCGGCAGATACGCAGTATTTT. The encoded protein is CASSDPADTQYF.

V gene TRBV5-6 combines with J gene TRBJ1-2; 9 nucleotides align to TRBD1. The CDR3 covers 13 residues. Germline assignment: CDR1 SGHDT and CDR2 YYEEEE. The V segment lost 6 bases and the J segment 8 bases; nucleotides outside the gene matches: 8. CDR3 sequence (DNA): TGTGCCAGCATCAACAGGGGGCAGAGGGGCTACACCTTC. Amino acids: CASINRGQRGYTF.

Comment on this clonotype: A junction end diverges from the germline sequence, so it may reflect a read error. The chain employs TRBV18 and TRBJ1-2; perhaps TRBD1 as D (5 bases). Germline loops: CDR1 KGHSH, CDR2 LQKENI. There are 16 residues in the CDR3. The CDR3 spells CASSPPGPLPTYGYTF. In DNA form, the CDR3 reads TGTGCCAGCTCTCCACCGGGACCTCTACCAACTTATGGCTACACCTTC.

This clonotype was recorded at least ten times. The chain combines TRBV15 with TRBJ2-7; 8 bases map to TRBD2. Germline-derived CDR1 and CDR2 are LNHNV and YYDKDF (reference sequence). The CDR3 loop spans 13 amino acids. V lost 3 bases, J lost 4 bases, and 2 bases stayed unmatched. For the CDR3, the DNA is TGTGCCACCAGCAGGAAGCGGGGGTACGAGCAGTACTTC. As protein: CATSRKRGYEQYF.

This clonotype was recorded at least ten times. This chain uses TRBV4-3 with TRBJ2-7; no firm D call. Germline CDR1 reads LGHNA; CDR2 reads YSLEER. This CDR3 has 13 amino acids. Trimming took 1 base from V and 5 from J, leaving 9 bases between them. The DNA of the CDR3 is TGCGCCAGCAGCCAAGGGTTAGGACACGAGCAGTACTTC. This codes for CASSQGLGHEQYF.

A note on this clonotype: A much larger clone sits a single nucleotide away, making a read error possible. The V call is TRBV25-1, the J call TRBJ1-1; D is unresolved. The CDR3 length is 14 residues. Trimming took 7 bases from V and 5 from J, leaving 17 bases between them. Germline loops: CDR1 MGHDK, CDR2 SYGVNS. CDR3 nucleotide sequence: TGTGCCAGCACACCTTCAGGTACGGGTACTGAAGCTTTCTTT. Its protein is CASTPSGTGTEAFF. Using reference TRBV25-1 and TRBJ1-1 for the parts outside the CDR3, the full variable domain is EADIYQTPRYLVIGTGKKITLECSQTMGHDKMYWYQQDPGMELHLIHYSYGVNSTEKGDLSSESTVSRIRTEHFPLTLESARPSHTSQYLCASTPSGTGTEAFFGQGTRLTVV.

A word on this clonotype: A read error is likely, as this CDR3 ends without the conserved phenylalanine or tryptophan. The chain recombines TRBV7-2 with TRBJ2-5; 7 nucleotides align to TRBD2. The V gene's germline CDR1 is SGHTA and CDR2 FQGNSA. This CDR3 comprises 13 residues. J lost 4 bases, V lost 3 bases, and 2 bases had no gene match. The CDR3 here is CASSFSSGETQYL. CDR3 nucleotide sequence: TGTGCCAGCAGCTTTTCTAGCGGAGAGACCCAGTACTTA.

This clonotype was observed many times. CDR3 residues: CSALGFRRGTEAFF. Here the CDR3 DNA reads TGCAGTGCTCTGGGGTTCCGGAGGGGCACTGAAGCTTTCTTT. The chain employs TRBV20-1 and TRBJ1-1, with D possibly TRBD1 on 5 matching bases. Looked up from germline, CDR1 is DFQATT and CDR2 is SNEGSKA (reference sequence). Trimming cost V 5 bases and J 4 bases, with 17 bases left between them. The CDR3 loop spans 14 amino acids.

This clonotype showed up just a few times. This chain connects TRBV10-3 to TRBJ2-1, with 9 bases lining up with TRBD1. The CDR3 has 15 amino acids. J was trimmed by 2 bases and V by 5 bases; bases with no gene match: 4. Germline assignment: CDR1 ENHRY and CDR2 SYGVKD. This CDR3 reads CAISLRQGAYNEQFF. The CDR3 bases are TGTGCCATCAGTCTAAGACAGGGGGCCTACAATGAGCAGTTCTTC.

This sequence joins TRBV7-2 and TRBJ2-7; 7 bases are shared with TRBD1. Unmatched junction bases numbered 7, after V lost 1 base and J lost 7 bases. Germline CDR1 SGHTA, CDR2 FQGNSA. The CDR3 contains 14 residues. Here the CDR3 DNA reads TGTGCCAGCAGCTTAGGAACAGGGGAGAGTGAGCAGTACTTC. Residues: CASSLGTGESEQYF.

V is TRBV12-3 or TRBV12-4 and J is TRBJ2-1, with TRBD2 matching 16 bases. The trim removed 6 bases at V and 7 bases at J, leaving 6 bases unmatched. There are 16 residues in the CDR3. CDR3: CASSRGLAGGLNEQFF. In nucleotides, the CDR3 is TGTGCCAGCAGCCGGGGACTAGCGGGGGGGCTTAATGAGCAGTTCTTC.

The V and J genes are TRBV7-2 and TRBJ1-2; 7 bases line up with TRBD1. Germline CDR1 SGHTA, CDR2 FQGNSA. After removal of 2 bases from V and 4 bases from J, the junction contained 13 bases not matched to a gene. CDR3 size: 17 residues. In DNA form, the CDR3 reads TGTGCCAGCAGCTTAAGTGGGACAGCCACCGGCACCTATGGCTACACCTTC. Amino acid sequence: CASSLSGTATGTYGYTF. Looking up the rest from reference TRBV7-2 and TRBJ1-2 gives the full variable domain: GAGVSQSPSNKVTEKGKDVELRCDPISGHTALYWYRQSLGQGLEFLIYFQGNSAPDKSGLPSDRFSAERTGGSVSTLTIQRTQQEDSAVYLCASSLSGTATGTYGYTFGSGTRLTVV.